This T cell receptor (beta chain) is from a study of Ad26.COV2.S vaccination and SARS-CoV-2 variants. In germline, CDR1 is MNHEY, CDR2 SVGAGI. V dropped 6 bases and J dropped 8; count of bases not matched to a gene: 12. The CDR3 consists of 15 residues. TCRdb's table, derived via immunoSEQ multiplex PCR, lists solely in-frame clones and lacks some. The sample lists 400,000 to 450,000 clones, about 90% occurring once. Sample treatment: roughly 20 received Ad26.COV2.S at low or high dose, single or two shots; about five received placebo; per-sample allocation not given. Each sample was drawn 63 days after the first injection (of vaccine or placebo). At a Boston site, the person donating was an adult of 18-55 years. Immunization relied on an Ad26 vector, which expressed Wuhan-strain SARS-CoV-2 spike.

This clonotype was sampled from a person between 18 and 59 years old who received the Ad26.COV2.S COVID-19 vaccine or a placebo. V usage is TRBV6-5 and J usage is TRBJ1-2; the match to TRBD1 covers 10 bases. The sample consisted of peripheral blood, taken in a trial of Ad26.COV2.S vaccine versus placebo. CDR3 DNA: TGTGCCAGCAGCCCGGGACAGGGGCTACTGGGAGGCTACACCTTC. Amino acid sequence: CASSPGQGLLGGYTF.